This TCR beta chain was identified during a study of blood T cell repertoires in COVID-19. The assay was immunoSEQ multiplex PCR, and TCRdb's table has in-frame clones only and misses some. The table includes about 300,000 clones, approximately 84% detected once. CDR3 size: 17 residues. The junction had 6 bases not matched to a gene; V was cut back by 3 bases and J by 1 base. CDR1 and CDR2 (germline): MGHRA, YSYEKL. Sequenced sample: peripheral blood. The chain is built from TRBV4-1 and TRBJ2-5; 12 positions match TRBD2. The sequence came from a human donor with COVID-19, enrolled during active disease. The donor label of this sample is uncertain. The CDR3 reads CASSQGTSGPVQETQYF. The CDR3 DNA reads TGCGCCAGCAGCCAGGGGACTAGCGGGCCGGTCCAAGAGACCCAGTACTTC.